These T cell receptor beta chains were read from a single sample in a study of blood T cell repertoires in COVID-19. Assay used: immunoSEQ multiplex PCR; TCRdb lists only in-frame clones, some missing. The table has 450,000 or so clones, about 90% seen once; the top ten hold roughly 0.78%. What was sequenced was peripheral blood. These receptors were collected from a man aged 18 to 35 with COVID-19, enrolled during active disease. Both conserved end residues are part of each CDR3. Size tells how often a clone was seen (once, few, many) or the class of an expanded clone, and some rows leave it out.

cdr3_aa | j_call | v_call | cdr3_length | clone_size
CASTGQGGFGGELFF | TRBJ2-2 | TRBV2 | 15 | .
CASSYFGQLNTEAFF | TRBJ1-1 | TRBV6-5 | 15 | .
CASSFAGLNSYNEQFF | TRBJ2-1 | TRBV4-1 | 16 | .
CASSSTDRNSPLHF | TRBJ1-6 | TRBV11-1 | 14 | .
CASSFHSSYNEQFF | TRBJ2-1 | TRBV3-1/TRBV3-2 | 14 | .
CASSLGDRVDSPLHF | TRBJ1-6 | TRBV13 | 15 | .
CASQGSSYNSPLHF | TRBJ1-6 | TRBV2 | 14 | once
CASSLWTNLGTEAFF | TRBJ1-1 | TRBV5-1 | 15 | once
CSARLAGGGELFF | TRBJ2-2 | TRBV29-1 | 13 | once
CASSLGEELFF | TRBJ2-2 | TRBV12-3/TRBV12-4 | 11 | .
CASSSMRKGANVLTF | TRBJ2-6 | TRBV7-8 | 15 | .
CASSRGGTGNTIYF | TRBJ1-3 | TRBV6-5 | 14 | once
CASSPGTEYNEKLFF | TRBJ1-4 | TRBV18 | 15 | .
CASSLAGAPYEQYF | TRBJ2-7 | TRBV6-5 | 14 | .
CASSGRETGFYEQYF | TRBJ2-7 | TRBV19 | 15 | .
CASTGDSVLYGYTF | TRBJ1-2 | TRBV2 | 14 | .